The T cell receptor beta chain under discussion was sequenced for a study of blood T cell repertoires in COVID-19. Deletions cut 8 bases from V and 3 bases from J, with 16 bases between. The germline V gene has CDR1 SNHLY and CDR2 FYNNEI. This CDR3 is built from 14 residues. TCRdb's table, derived via immunoSEQ multiplex PCR, lists solely in-frame clones and lacks some. The data show over 200,000 clones, 90% to 95% seen once. The source of this sequence is a young man with acute or convalescent COVID-19. The chain employs TRBV2 and TRBJ1-2; no clear D. Sequenced: peripheral blood. CDR3 sequence (DNA): TGTGCCAGCTTAGAGGACTACATTCACTATGGCTACACCTTC. Protein: CASLEDYIHYGYTF. Supplemented by reference TRBV2 and TRBJ1-2, the full variable domain reads EPEVTQTPSHQVTQMGQEVILRCVPISNHLYFYWYRQILGQKVEFLVSFYNNEISEKSEIFDDQFSVERPDGSNFTLKIRSTKLEDSAMYFCASLEDYIHYGYTFGSGTRLTVV.